This T cell receptor beta chain was found in a study of T cell responses to AZD1222 COVID-19 vaccine. Study-wide findings and caveats: In a largely white British group with more females than males, clonal diversity was possibly underestimated.

Germline V lookup: CDR1 ENHRY, CDR2 SYGVKD. V lost 4 bases and J lost 4; bases outside the gene matches: 8. This CDR3 region has 16 residues. Here immunoSEQ multiplex PCR was the method, and the copy in TCRdb shows in-frame clones only, minus some. The sample contains 75,000 to 100,000 clones, approximately 90% of which appear only once. This clone was counted once. What it binds is unknown. This chain links TRBV10-3 with TRBJ1-3; TRBD1 aligns across 9 bases. The TCR originated in an adult in good health. Source: peripheral blood, taken on day 0 of AZD1222 vaccination. The CDR3 protein is CAISAQGTGTGNTIYF. The CDR3 region has the DNA TGTGCCATCAGTGCCCAAGGGACAGGGACGGGAAACACCATATATTTT.